The present T cell receptor (beta chain) was sequenced within a study of PD-1 blockade in mismatch repair-deficient tumors. Only in-frame clones appear in the TCRdb table, and some are missing; sequencing was by immunoSEQ multiplex PCR. The sample has about 38,000 clones; about 85% are singletons. Worth noting for this clone: The antigen remains undetermined.

The V end lost 4 bases, the J end lost 2 bases, and 18 bases lay between the germline ends. Germline V lookup: CDR1 LNHDA, CDR2 SQIVND (reference sequence). The CDR3 contains 17 residues. Findings and caveats of the study: Rapid post-treatment expansion, then contraction, generally preceding radiologic response, marked tumor-resident clones.

The sequence derives from an adult with mismatch repair-deficient cancer. V is TRBV19 and J is TRBJ2-1; tentatively, D is TRBD2 (5 bases). The sequencing here drew on peripheral blood, taken less than 95 weeks after starting pembrolizumab. CDR3 bases: TGTGCCAGTAGTAATTTGTCTATTCGGGGAACCTACAATGAGCAGTTCTTC. Amino acids: CASSNLSIRGTYNEQFF.